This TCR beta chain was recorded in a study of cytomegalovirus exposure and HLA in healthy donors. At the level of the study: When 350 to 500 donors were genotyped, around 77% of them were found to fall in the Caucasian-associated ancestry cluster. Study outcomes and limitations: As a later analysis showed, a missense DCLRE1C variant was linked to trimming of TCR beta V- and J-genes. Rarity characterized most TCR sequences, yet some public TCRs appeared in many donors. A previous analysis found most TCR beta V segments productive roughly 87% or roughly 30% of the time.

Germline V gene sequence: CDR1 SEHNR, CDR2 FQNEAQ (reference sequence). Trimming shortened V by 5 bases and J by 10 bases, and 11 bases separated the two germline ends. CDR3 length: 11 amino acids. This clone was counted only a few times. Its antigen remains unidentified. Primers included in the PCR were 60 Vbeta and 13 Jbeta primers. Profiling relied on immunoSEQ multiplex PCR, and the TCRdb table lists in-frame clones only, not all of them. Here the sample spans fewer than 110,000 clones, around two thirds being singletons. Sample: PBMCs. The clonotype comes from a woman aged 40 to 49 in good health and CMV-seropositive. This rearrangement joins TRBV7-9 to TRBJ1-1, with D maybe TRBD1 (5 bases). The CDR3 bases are TGTGCCAGCAGCCGGACCCAGGGAGCTTTCTTT. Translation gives CASSRTQGAFF. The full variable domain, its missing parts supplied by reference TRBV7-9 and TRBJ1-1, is DTGVSQNPRHKITKRGQNVTFRCDPISEHNRLYWYRQTLGQGPEFLTYFQNEAQLEKSRLLSDRFSAERPKGSFSTLEIQRTEQGDSAMYLCASSRTQGAFFGQGTRLTVV.